A single sample is the source of the 30 T cell receptor beta chains below, sequenced in a study of blood T cells in healthy people across ages. A sample-barcoded 5' primer and a J-beta primer mix were used in a second PCR of roughly 7 to 11 cycles. TCRdb re-called the 5' RACE reads through MiXCR, storing one row per CDR3 protein. The table includes under 2 million distinct CDR3 sequences, roughly 32% detected once. Sequenced: blood. Receptors originate from a woman in her thirties in good health.

The CDR3 DNA is TGTGCCAGCAGTTACTCGACTAGCCCTCACGAGCAGTACTTC. Translated, it gives CASSYSTSPHEQYF. The chain recombines TRBV6-5 with TRBJ2-7; TRBD2 matches 7 bases. With 0 bases clipped from V and 5 bases from J, the junction kept 4 bases outside the gene matches. The CDR3 sequence is 14 residues long. The germline CDR1 and CDR2 sequences are MNHEY and SVGAGI.

The chain employs TRBV7-9 and TRBJ1-1; the D gene is possibly TRBD1 (5 bases). V lost 5 bases and J 8 bases, leaving 21 bases between the germline ends. Per germline, CDR1 SEHNR and CDR2 FQNEAQ (reference sequence). This CDR3 is built from 15 residues. CDR3 in amino acids: CASSLPTGTKTEAFF. The CDR3 DNA follows: TGTGCCAGCAGCCTCCCTACCGGGACTAAAACAGAAGCTTTCTTT.

The rearrangement joins TRBV30 to TRBJ2-3; D is undetermined. V lost 1 base and J lost 1, with 15 bases in between. Per the germline V gene, CDR1 is GTSNPN and CDR2 is SVGIG (reference sequence). This CDR3 spans 16 amino acids. CDR3 residues: CAWSEGRMDGTDTQYF. DNA of the CDR3: TGTGCCTGGAGTGAAGGCCGAATGGACGGCACAGATACGCAGTATTTT.

This clonotype was detected a few times. The gene calls are TRBV20-1 and TRBJ1-1, with no clear D. The CDR3 has 12 amino acids. V was trimmed by 8 bases and J by 0 bases, leaving 10 bases between them. The germline gives CDR1 DFQATT, CDR2 SNEGSKA (reference sequence). CDR3 sequence (DNA): TGCAGTCCTGCCTCCATGAACACTGAAGCTTTCTTT. Translating gives CSPASMNTEAFF.

This clonotype came up a few times. The rearrangement joins TRBV6-2 or TRBV6-3 to TRBJ2-3; a possible D gene is TRBD2 (6 bases). The V end lost 8 bases, the J end lost 1 base, and 19 bases lay between the germline ends. Germline V gives CDR1 MNHEY, CDR2 SVGEGT. The CDR3 consists of 16 residues. The CDR3 coding sequence is TGTGCCAGCCAAACCTCGGTAGCGGCGCGCACAGATACGCAGTATTTT. This encodes CASQTSVAARTDTQYF.

The chain links TRBV24-1 to TRBJ2-3; 9 positions match TRBD1. The CDR3 runs 16 residues. CDR1 is KGHDR, CDR2 SFDVKD, per germline. V was clipped by 3 bases and J by 7 bases; unmatched bases: 10. CDR3: CATSDTGQGTPYTQYF. In DNA, the CDR3 is TGTGCCACCAGTGATACTGGACAGGGGACCCCATATACGCAGTATTTT.

The chain uses TRBV5-1 and TRBJ1-4; the D gene is possibly TRBD1 (5 bases). The CDR3 runs 17 residues. Germline CDR1 is SGHRS and CDR2 is YFSETQ. Trimming left V 0 bases short and J 8 bases short, with 20 bases between. CDR3 nucleotides: TGCGCCAGCAGCTTGGCCCTCGGACCCCAGGGAAGCGAAAAACTGTTTTTT. It specifies CASSLALGPQGSEKLFF.

Concerning this clonotype: This may stem from a read error, because a much larger clone lies one nucleotide away. The chain carries TRBV7-9 and TRBJ2-1, with TRBD1 matching 7 bases. The CDR3 spans 17 residues. From germline, CDR1 is SEHNR and CDR2 FQNEAQ (reference sequence). The CDR3 coding sequence is TGTGCCAGCGGCTTCCCACGACAGGGTGACTCCTACAATGAGCAGTTCTTC. It codes for CASGFPRQGDSYNEQFF.

The rearrangement uses TRBV6-6 and TRBJ2-5; 9 nucleotides agree with TRBD2. Germline assignment: CDR1 MNHNY and CDR2 SVGAGI (reference sequence). V dropped 8 bases and J dropped 4; count of bases not matched to a gene: 11. The CDR3 contains 15 residues. The CDR3 loop reads CASREAGGQGETQYF. CDR3 nucleotides: TGTGCCAGCCGAGAGGCGGGGGGGCAAGGAGAGACCCAGTACTTC.

The J gene is TRBJ2-7, the V gene TRBV27, with a possible D match to TRBD1 (5 bases). Germline CDR1 and CDR2: MNHEY and SMNVEV (reference sequence). V lost 1 base and J 6 bases, leaving 16 bases between the germline ends. The CDR3 has 15 residues. This chain's CDR3 is CASSLFMGSDSEQYF. The CDR3 bases are TGTGCCAGCAGTTTATTCATGGGGTCAGACAGCGAGCAGTACTTC.

This clonotype was seen a handful of times. The chain employs TRBV6-2 or TRBV6-3 and TRBJ2-5; D is unclear. Per the germline V gene, CDR1 is MNHEY and CDR2 is SVGEGT. CDR3 size: 15 residues. V dropped 6 bases and J dropped 0 bases, with 14 bases sitting between them. The CDR3 nucleotides are TGTGCCAGCAGACCTGACAACTTGTACCAAGAGACCCAGTACTTC. This gives the protein CASRPDNLYQETQYF.

This clonotype was seen just once. This CDR3 reads CSVGTRSYNEQFF. CDR3 bases: TGCAGTGTGGGGACTCGCTCCTACAATGAGCAGTTCTTC. This chain links TRBV20-1 with TRBJ2-1; the D gene is possibly TRBD2 (6 bases). The CDR3 runs 13 residues. Trimming removed 7 bases from V and 0 bases from J, with 10 bases in between. Germline assignment: CDR1 DFQATT and CDR2 SNEGSKA (reference sequence).

This clonotype has a count of ten or more. J is TRBJ2-7 and V is TRBV29-1; tentatively, D is TRBD1 (6 bases). From germline, CDR1 is SQVTM and CDR2 ANQGSEA. This CDR3 has 13 residues. V dropped 4 bases and J dropped 7 bases, with 17 bases sitting between them. The chain's CDR3 is CSVGNREKGEQYF. Here the CDR3 DNA reads TGCAGCGTTGGGAACAGGGAAAAGGGGGAGCAGTACTTC.

This clonotype was found a few times. The J gene is TRBJ2-2, the V gene TRBV4-1; D is uncertain. V lost 0 bases, J lost 6 bases, and 5 bases lay in between. CDR3 length: 13 residues. Germline CDR1 reads MGHRA; CDR2 reads YSYEKL. The CDR3 protein is CASSQDLSGELFF. In DNA form, the CDR3 reads TGCGCCAGCAGCCAAGATCTCTCCGGGGAGCTGTTTTTT.

V is TRBV28 and J is TRBJ1-2, with TRBD1 matching over 10 bases. The CDR3 is 14 residues long. J lost 7 bases, V lost 4 bases, and 6 bases had no gene match. Germline V gene lookup returns CDR1 MDHEN and CDR2 SYDVKM. The CDR3 protein is CASSSTGGKGGYTF. Here the CDR3 DNA reads TGTGCCAGCAGTTCGACAGGGGGCAAGGGTGGCTACACCTTC.

This chain connects TRBV20-1 to TRBJ1-5; 7 nucleotides align to TRBD1. This CDR3 contains 16 residues. CDR1 and CDR2 from the germline V gene are DFQATT and SNEGSKA (reference sequence). The V segment lost 6 bases and the J segment 1 base; nucleotides outside the gene matches: 12. As DNA, the CDR3 is TGCAGTGCCGTCTCCGGGACAGAATCCAGCAATCAGCCCCAGCATTTT. Protein product: CSAVSGTESSNQPQHF.

This rearrangement joins TRBV6-2 or TRBV6-3 to TRBJ1-1, with D uncertain. V was shortened by 7 bases and J by 7 bases, with 19 bases between the two germline ends. Germline V gene lookup returns CDR1 MNHEY and CDR2 SVGEGT. CDR3 length: 14 amino acids. CDR3 nucleotide sequence: TGTGCCAGCACCAATCAATACCATCAGGTTGAAGCTTTCTTT. Residues: CASTNQYHQVEAFF.

This clonotype was counted ten times or more. The rearrangement uses TRBV29-1 and TRBJ2-7; 9 bases fit TRBD1. Per germline, CDR1 SQVTM and CDR2 ANQGSEA. The CDR3 is made up of 14 amino acids. J was trimmed by 6 bases and V by 5 bases; bases with no gene match: 11. The CDR3 DNA is TGCAGCGTTTGCAGCGGGACAGGGATGCGCGAGCAGTACTTC. It is translated as CSVCSGTGMREQYF.

The V and J genes are TRBV20-1 and TRBJ1-2, with unresolved D. The CDR3 covers 13 residues. The V end lost 6 bases, the J end lost 3 bases, and 14 bases lay between the germline ends. Germline loops: CDR1 DFQATT, CDR2 SNEGSKA (reference sequence). The CDR3 loop reads CSAAVNADYGYTF. The CDR3 nucleotides read TGCAGTGCCGCGGTCAACGCCGACTATGGCTACACCTTC.

In its sample, this clonotype was seen a few times. This chain connects TRBV6-6 to TRBJ2-7; D is possibly TRBD1 (6 bases). Per the germline V gene, CDR1 is MNHNY and CDR2 is SVGAGI (reference sequence). V lost 6 bases, J lost 1 base, and 16 bases lay in between. CDR3 length: 15 residues. The CDR3 DNA follows: TGTGCCAGCAGCCCGGGACATTCGGGGTCCTACGAGCAGTACTTC. This gives the protein CASSPGHSGSYEQYF.

The chain uses TRBV24-1 and TRBJ2-6; weak D call: TRBD1 (6 bases). The CDR3 has 16 amino acids. The V gene's germline CDR1 is KGHDR and CDR2 SFDVKD. The V gene lost 4 bases and the J gene lost 2 bases, with 11 bases spanning the gap. CDR3 protein: CATSDPTGPGANVLTF. The CDR3 bases are TGTGCCACCAGTGACCCTACAGGGCCTGGGGCCAACGTCCTGACTTTC.

This clonotype appeared a few times. The rearrangement joins TRBV12-3 or TRBV12-4 to TRBJ1-6; D remains ambiguous. V lost 6 bases, J lost 6 bases, and 12 bases lay in between. This CDR3 contains 14 residues. Here the CDR3 reads CASRSDGSNSPLHF. The CDR3 coding sequence is TGTGCCAGCAGAAGCGACGGGAGTAATTCACCCCTCCACTTT.

V usage is TRBV2 and J usage is TRBJ2-5; perhaps TRBD1 as D (6 bases). This CDR3 contains 15 residues. The germline gives CDR1 SNHLY, CDR2 FYNNEI. Deletions cut 3 bases from V and 2 bases from J, with 13 bases between. CDR3 DNA: TGTGCCAGCAGTGATGTGACAGGCATACAAGAGACCCAGTACTTC. This encodes CASSDVTGIQETQYF.

This clonotype was seen many times. V usage is TRBV29-1 and J usage is TRBJ2-3; D possibly matches TRBD1 or TRBD2 (5 bases each). The CDR3 loop spans 14 amino acids. CDR1 SQVTM and CDR2 ANQGSEA come from the germline V gene. Trimming took off 7 bases at V and 2 bases at J, with 16 bases between the two ends. CDR3 sequence reads: CSGGVGSYTDTQYF. The CDR3 DNA reads TGCAGCGGAGGGGTCGGCTCCTACACAGATACGCAGTATTTT.

For this clonotype: A far larger clone is one nucleotide away, so this likely arose from a read error. V gene TRBV27 combines with J gene TRBJ2-7; 7 bases map to TRBD1. Germline lookup yields CDR1 MNHEY and CDR2 SMNVEV (reference sequence). This CDR3 comprises 13 residues. The CDR3: CACSPGTVYEQYF. In nucleotides, the CDR3 is TGTGCCTGCAGCCCCGGGACAGTCTACGAGCAGTACTTC.

The chain joins TRBV20-1 to TRBJ1-1; D not resolved. V lost 3 bases, J lost 0 bases, and 17 bases lay in between. The CDR3 consists of 16 residues. The germline V gene has CDR1 DFQATT and CDR2 SNEGSKA (reference sequence). The CDR3, as DNA: TGCAGTGCTAGCCCCCGGCAGGCCTCTATGAACACTGAAGCTTTCTTT. It codes for CSASPRQASMNTEAFF.

The chain employs TRBV27 and TRBJ1-2, with D unclear. Deletions cut 6 bases from V and 8 bases from J, with 19 bases between. Germline CDR1 and CDR2: MNHEY and SMNVEV (reference sequence). This CDR3 has 14 amino acids. For the CDR3, the DNA is TGTGCCAGCAGACTTTCCGGGTCAATACTAGGCTACACCTTC. Protein sequence: CASRLSGSILGYTF.

Many counts were recorded for this clonotype. At one end the junction does not follow the germline gene, possibly because of a read error. The V and J genes are TRBV7-8 and TRBJ2-7, with D tentatively TRBD1 (6 bases). In germline, CDR1 is SGHVS, CDR2 FQNEAQ. CDR3 size: 13 residues. DNA of the CDR3: TGCGCCAGCAGCCCCCGGGACACCTACGAGCAGTACTTC. Amino acid sequence: CASSPRDTYEQYF.

The chain joins TRBV15 to TRBJ1-1, with D possibly being TRBD1 (6 bases). Germline CDR1 and CDR2: LNHNV and YYDKDF (reference sequence). V was cut by 2 bases and J by 5 bases, with 9 bases left in between. The CDR3 length is 13 residues. CDR3 sequence: CATSRQGWTEAFF. The CDR3, as DNA: TGTGCCACCAGCAGACAGGGGTGGACTGAAGCTTTCTTT.

This chain's CDR3 is CASIGAGGTEAFF. DNA for the CDR3: TGTGCCAGCATAGGGGCCGGGGGCACTGAAGCTTTCTTT. V gene TRBV28 combines with J gene TRBJ1-1; weak D call: TRBD1 (5 bases). The CDR3 spans 13 residues. CDR1 is MDHEN and CDR2 is SYDVKM in the germline V gene. Trimming shortened V by 7 bases and J by 4 bases, and 13 bases separated the two germline ends.